These T cell receptor beta chains were read from a single sample in a study of identical twins. TCRdb called the 5' RACE reads again in MiXCR, with one record for every CDR3 protein. The sample lists 1.5 million or so distinct CDR3 sequences; roughly 35% were seen once. The material sequenced was cord blood. The receptors derive from a newborn girl in good health. CDR3s include the opening cysteine and the closing phenylalanine or tryptophan. The D gene is left open where the match is weak. Clone size is given for some rows only: seen once, a few or many times, or a class if the clone is expanded.

DNA: TGCGCCAGCAGCATTAGCGGGGGCATCAATGAGCAGTTCTTC
CDR3: CASSISGGINEQFF
size: .
V: TRBV5-1
D: TRBD2
J: TRBJ2-1

DNA: TGTGCCAGCAGTTACGCGGCAGGGGGGAACACCGGGGAGCTGTTTTTT
CDR3: CASSYAAGGNTGELFF
size: once
V: TRBV6-6
D: TRBD1
J: TRBJ2-2

DNA: TGTGCCAGCAGCGCTGACTTGGAGTCGGATACGCAGTATTTT
CDR3: CASSADLESDTQYF
size: many
V: TRBV28
D: .
J: TRBJ2-3

DNA: TGTGCCAGCAGCCCAAATTGGAACATTCAGTACTTC
CDR3: CASSPNWNIQYF
size: few
V: TRBV14
D: .
J: TRBJ2-4

DNA: TGCGCCAGCAGGAGGACAACCTACGAGCAGTACTTC
CDR3: CASRRTTYEQYF
size: .
V: TRBV10-1
D: .
J: TRBJ2-7

DNA: TGTGCCAGCAGTTTAGGGACAGGGATATATGGCTACACCTTC
CDR3: CASSLGTGIYGYTF
size: many
V: TRBV12-3/TRBV12-4
D: TRBD1
J: TRBJ1-2

DNA: TGTGCCAGCAGCCGAAGCGGGGGTACCACAGATACGCAGTATTTT
CDR3: CASSRSGGTTDTQYF
size: few
V: TRBV4-2
D: TRBD2
J: TRBJ2-3

DNA: TGTGCCAGCAGTCCATACAGGGTTCGGACCGGGGAGCTGTTTTTT
CDR3: CASSPYRVRTGELFF
size: .
V: TRBV28
D: .
J: TRBJ2-2

DNA: TGTGCCAGCACCGAATCGGACAGGGGTAGCCTCTCTTATAGCAATCAGCCCCAGCATTTT
CDR3: CASTESDRGSLSYSNQPQHF
size: .
V: TRBV12-3/TRBV12-4
D: TRBD1
J: TRBJ1-5

DNA: TGTGCCAGCACTCGAAGGGGACTTCCCCTTGGTGACAATGAGCAGTTCTTC
CDR3: CASTRRGLPLGDNEQFF
size: .
V: TRBV12-3/TRBV12-4
D: .
J: TRBJ2-1

DNA: TGTGCCAGCAGCCAAGATGGACAGGGCTACAATGAGCAGTTCTTC
CDR3: CASSQDGQGYNEQFF
size: many
V: TRBV4-2
D: TRBD1
J: TRBJ2-1

DNA: TGTGCCAGCAGTTTAGTCAAAACCTATGGCTACACCTTC
CDR3: CASSLVKTYGYTF
size: .
V: TRBV12-3/TRBV12-4
D: .
J: TRBJ1-2

DNA: TGTGCCAGCAGCGTTAATGCCAATTACGAGCAGTACTTC
CDR3: CASSVNANYEQYF
size: few
V: TRBV9
D: .
J: TRBJ2-7

DNA: TGTGCCAGCAGCCCGGCTAGCGGGGGAACACTAGCCAAAAACATTCAGTACTTC
CDR3: CASSPASGGTLAKNIQYF
size: .
V: TRBV3-1
D: TRBD2
J: TRBJ2-4